This T cell receptor beta chain appears in the sequencing data of a study of blood T cell repertoires in COVID-19. The protocol was immunoSEQ multiplex PCR, while the TCRdb copy is restricted to in-frame clones and leaves out a portion. The data hold over 250,000 clones, with roughly 85% observed a single time. The CDR3 spans 14 residues. The V gene end was trimmed by 4 bases and the J gene end by 11 bases; junction bases not matched to a gene: 7. Germline V gene sequence: CDR1 MDHEN, CDR2 SYDVKM. The source is a human donor in a cohort sampled during active COVID-19. The sequenced material came from peripheral blood. The V and J genes are TRBV28 and TRBJ2-3, with 12 nucleotides matching TRBD1. This CDR3 reads CASSSRGTGGLQYF. As DNA, the CDR3 is TGTGCCAGCAGTTCGAGAGGGACAGGGGGCTTGCAGTATTTT.